The clone carrying this T cell receptor (beta chain) was observed at least ten times. TCRdb fed the RT-PCR reads into MiXCR, producing one record per CDR3 protein. The sample records more than 550,000 distinct CDR3 sequences, 12% to 15% being singletons. V lost 6 bases and J 9 bases, leaving 15 bases between the germline ends. The CDR3 is 12 amino acids. CDR1 and CDR2 (germline): SQVTM, ANQGSEA. V usage is TRBV29-1 and J usage is TRBJ2-1; a weak D match, TRBD2 (5 bases). This sequence originates from a female donor in good health, serving as a healthy control. Specimen: memory CD4+ T cells from blood. CDR3 loop: CSVGAGVGEQFF. The CDR3 coding sequence is TGCAGCGTGGGAGCCGGAGTGGGTGAGCAGTTCTTC.